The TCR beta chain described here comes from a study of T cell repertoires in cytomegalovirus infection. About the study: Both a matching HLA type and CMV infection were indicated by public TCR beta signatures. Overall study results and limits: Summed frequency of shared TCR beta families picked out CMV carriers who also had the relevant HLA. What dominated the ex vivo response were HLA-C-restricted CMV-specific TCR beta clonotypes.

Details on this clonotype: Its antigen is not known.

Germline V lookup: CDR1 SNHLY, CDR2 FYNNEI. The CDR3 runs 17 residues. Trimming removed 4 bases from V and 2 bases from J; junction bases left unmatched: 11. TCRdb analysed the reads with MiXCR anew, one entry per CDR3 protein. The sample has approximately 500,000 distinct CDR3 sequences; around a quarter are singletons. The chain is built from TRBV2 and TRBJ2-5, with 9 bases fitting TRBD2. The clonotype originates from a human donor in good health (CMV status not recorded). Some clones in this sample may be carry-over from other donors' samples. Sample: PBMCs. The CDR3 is CASSGGTTSGPQETQYF. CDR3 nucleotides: TGTGCCAGCAGTGGGGGAACAACTAGCGGGCCACAAGAGACCCAGTACTTC.